Below are 28 T cell receptor beta chains sequenced from a single sample in a study of spatial heterogeneity in lung cancer. Time point denoted: sample taken at primary tumor resection. From the 5' RACE reads, TCRdb called clonotypes with MiXCR, one entry per CDR3 protein. The sample lists about 2,900 distinct CDR3 sequences; approximately 17% were seen once. The specimen was normal lung tissue next to the tumor, collected at surgery. All receptors come from a female donor with early-stage non-small cell lung cancer.

The chain is built from TRBV20-1 and TRBJ2-2; weak D call: TRBD2 (6 bases). CDR1 and CDR2 (germline): DFQATT, SNEGSKA (reference sequence). The ends were cut back, 3 bases at V and 2 bases at J, with 13 bases in the middle. The CDR3 length is 15 residues. The CDR3 DNA sequence: TGCAGTGCTAGGACCGGAGGGAGCAACACCGGGGAGCTGTTTTTT. It translates to CSARTGGSNTGELFF.

This clonotype is categorized as medium-sized (0.01 to 0.1%). The chain combines TRBV7-2 with TRBJ1-2; D is possibly TRBD1 (5 bases). The CDR3 is made up of 15 amino acids. The germline V gene encodes CDR1 SGHTA and CDR2 FQGNSA. Trimming pared 5 bases from V and 2 bases from J, leaving 15 bases between. The CDR3 DNA reads as TGTGCCAGCAGCCGGGAGGCGGGGGGGAACTATGGCTACACCTTC. Its translation: CASSREAGGNYGYTF.

This clonotype is labeled medium-sized. V and J are TRBV30 and TRBJ2-7; D may be TRBD2 (6 bases). This CDR3 has 13 residues. The germline CDR1 and CDR2 sequences are GTSNPN and SVGIG (reference sequence). Trimming cost V 1 base and J 7 bases, with 14 bases left between them. The CDR3 region is CAWSALASGEQYF. The CDR3 DNA is TGTGCCTGGAGTGCACTAGCCTCGGGGGAGCAGTACTTC. Full variable domain (outside the CDR3, taken from reference TRBV30 and TRBJ2-7): SQTIHQWPATLVQPVGSPLSLECTVEGTSNPNLYWYRQAAGRGLQLLFYSVGIGQISSEVPQNLSASRPQDRQFILSSKKLLLSDSGFYLCAWSALASGEQYFGPGTRLTVT.

This clonotype is termed medium-sized (0.01 to 0.1%). V and J are TRBV7-2 and TRBJ2-3; D remains ambiguous. Between the trimmed V and J ends, which lost 5 bases and 2 bases, there was a span of 5 bases. Germline V gene sequence: CDR1 SGHTA, CDR2 FQGNSA. This CDR3 contains 12 residues. The CDR3 nucleotides are TGTGCCAGCAGCGCACACACAGATACGCAGTATTTT. Amino acid sequence: CASSAHTDTQYF.

By proportion, this clonotype is large. The V and J genes are TRBV24-1 and TRBJ2-1, with 9 bases matching TRBD2. Germline V CDR1 and CDR2: KGHDR, SFDVKD. The CDR3 is 18 amino acids. V trimming: 4 bases; J trimming: 6 bases; junction bases outside the gene matches: 15. DNA for the CDR3: TGTGCCACCAGTGACCTACCTTGGACTAGCGAGGGGGTCAATGAGCAGTTCTTC. This encodes CATSDLPWTSEGVNEQFF.

Within the sample, this clonotype is medium-sized. The chain has TRBV18 and TRBJ1-1; D is unclear. The CDR3 has 11 amino acids. The V end lost 4 bases, the J end lost 7 bases, and 7 bases lay between the germline ends. Germline values: CDR1 KGHSH, CDR2 LQKENI. The CDR3 coding sequence is TGTGCCAGCTCACGGCAAGTTGAAGCTTTCTTT. Translated, it gives CASSRQVEAFF.

The chain recombines TRBV12-5 with TRBJ2-2; 11 nucleotides agree with TRBD2. V lost 0 bases and J lost 8; bases outside the gene matches: 2. The CDR3 is made up of 15 amino acids. CDR1 and CDR2 from the germline V gene are LGHNT and FRNRAP. This CDR3 is CASGLVLAGAGELFF. The CDR3 DNA sequence: TGTGCTAGTGGTTTGGTACTAGCGGGAGCGGGGGAGCTGTTTTTT.

This clonotype is labeled as medium-sized. The J gene is TRBJ2-5, the V gene TRBV7-2, with no clear D. The germline V and J ends were trimmed by 0 bases and 1 base, with 6 bases remaining between them. Germline V CDR1 and CDR2: SGHTA, FQGNSA. The CDR3 is 14 residues long. The CDR3 DNA reads as TGTGCCAGCAGCTTAGCGAAGGGCCAAGAGACCCAGTACTTC. Translated: CASSLAKGQETQYF.

The chain joins TRBV5-1 to TRBJ2-7; D is undetermined. This CDR3 has 11 residues. V lost 2 bases, J lost 5 bases, and 5 bases lay in between. CDR1 and CDR2 from the germline V gene are SGHRS and YFSETQ. CDR3 residues: CASSFLNEQYF. The CDR3 DNA sequence: TGCGCCAGCAGCTTTCTGAACGAGCAGTACTTC.

This clonotype was picked up a small number of times. The chain carries TRBV12-3 or TRBV12-4 and TRBJ2-5; 9 bases map to TRBD1. The trim removed 5 bases at V and 5 bases at J, leaving 6 bases unmatched. This CDR3 region has 14 residues. CDR3 bases: TGTGCCAGCAGTGGGGACAGGGTGGATGAGACCCAGTACTTC. It specifies CASSGDRVDETQYF.

This clonotype was detected only a few times. The chain carries TRBV29-1 and TRBJ2-5; TRBD1 matches 10 bases. The germline gives CDR1 SQVTM, CDR2 ANQGSEA. The J segment lost 3 bases and the V segment lost 8 bases, leaving 3 bases of the junction unmatched. CDR3 size: 12 residues. The CDR3 sequence: CSHGTGEETQYF. In DNA, the CDR3 is TGCAGCCACGGGACAGGGGAAGAGACCCAGTACTTC.

V usage is TRBV20-1 and J usage is TRBJ2-5, with D possibly being TRBD2 (6 bases). Germline V lookup: CDR1 DFQATT, CDR2 SNEGSKA (reference sequence). The CDR3 covers 14 residues. Trimming cost V 5 bases and J 4 bases, with 17 bases left between them. CDR3 residues: CSAPERVGGETQYF. The CDR3 bases are TGCAGTGCTCCCGAGCGGGTGGGGGGAGAGACCCAGTACTTC.

This clonotype was counted between two and nine times. The gene calls are TRBV29-1 and TRBJ2-3, with 10 bases matching TRBD2. The CDR3 length is 17 residues. CDR1 is SQVTM and CDR2 is ANQGSEA in the germline V gene. V lost 0 bases and J lost 1; bases outside the gene matches: 7. This CDR3 reads CSVEDPLAGDRTDTQYF. Here the CDR3 DNA reads TGCAGCGTTGAAGATCCTCTAGCGGGAGATCGCACAGATACGCAGTATTTT.

By sample share, this clonotype is medium-sized. The chain combines TRBV7-2 with TRBJ2-5, with 7 bases that match TRBD2. Germline CDR1 SGHTA, CDR2 FQGNSA. Trimming took 1 base from V and 4 from J; bases not matched to a gene: 0. This CDR3 contains 13 residues. CDR3: CASSLGGGETQYF. The DNA for the CDR3 is TGTGCCAGCAGCTTAGGGGGGGGAGAGACCCAGTACTTC.

This clonotype is labeled as large. The rearrangement joins TRBV30 to TRBJ1-2, with a weak D call TRBD1 (5 bases). The germline V gene has CDR1 GTSNPN and CDR2 SVGIG (reference sequence). CDR3 length equals 13 residues. V was trimmed by 3 bases and J by 6 bases, leaving 14 bases between them. The CDR3 bases are TGTGCCTGGAGCGAGCAGGGCGACGATGGCTACACCTTC. Translated, it gives CAWSEQGDDGYTF.

This clonotype is medium-sized (0.01 to 0.1%). The CDR3 DNA sequence: TGTGCCAGCAGCTCCCCTTCGACAGGGGCGTCCTACGAGCAGTACTTC. It codes for CASSSPSTGASYEQYF. V and J are TRBV7-9 and TRBJ2-7; TRBD1 matches 8 bases. Trimming at V came to 4 bases and at J to 1 base, leaving 9 bases not matched to a gene. Germline V CDR1 and CDR2: SEHNR, FQNEAQ (reference sequence). CDR3 length: 16 residues.

The sample holds one count of this clonotype. The J gene is TRBJ2-7, the V gene TRBV28, with a tentative D call TRBD1 (5 bases). Deletions cut 5 bases from V and 7 bases from J, with 9 bases between. There are 11 residues in the CDR3. Germline loops: CDR1 MDHEN, CDR2 SYDVKM. As DNA, the CDR3 is TGTGCCAGCAGTAGGGGCATTGAGCAGTACTTC. It is translated as CASSRGIEQYF. The variable domain in full, with the rest retrieved from reference TRBV28 and TRBJ2-7, is DVKVTQSSRYLVKRTGEKVFLECVQDMDHENMFWYRQDPGLGLRLIYFSYDVKMKEKGDIPEGYSVSREKKERFSLILESASTNQTSMYLCASSRGIEQYFGPGTRLTVT.

V usage is TRBV6-5 and J usage is TRBJ1-3; D might be TRBD1 (5 bases). The germline V and J ends were trimmed by 2 bases and 4 bases, with 12 bases remaining between them. The CDR3 spans 15 residues. Germline lookup yields CDR1 MNHEY and CDR2 SVGAGI. The CDR3 bases are TGTGCCAGCAGTTACGCGGAGGGGAGAGGAAACACCATATATTTT. It encodes CASSYAEGRGNTIYF.

In this sample, this clonotype turned up a few times. This chain uses TRBV29-1 with TRBJ1-5, with D possibly being TRBD1 (5 bases). The CDR3 has 13 amino acids. Trimming took 4 bases from V and 3 from J, leaving 10 bases between them. The germline V gene encodes CDR1 SQVTM and CDR2 ANQGSEA. CDR3 sequence: CSVAGNDNQPQHF. The CDR3 bases are TGCAGCGTTGCAGGGAATGACAATCAGCCCCAGCATTTT.

This clonotype is categorized as medium-sized. The V gene is TRBV5-1, the J gene TRBJ2-1, with no clear D. The CDR3 length is 16 residues. Trimming shortened V by 0 bases and J by 2 bases, and 12 bases separated the two germline ends. Per the germline V gene, CDR1 is SGHRS and CDR2 is YFSETQ. This chain's CDR3 is CASSLGGGPAYNEQFF. The CDR3 bases are TGCGCCAGCAGCTTGGGCGGCGGTCCCGCCTACAATGAGCAGTTCTTC.

Within the sample, this clonotype is medium-sized (0.01 to 0.1%). This rearrangement joins TRBV13 to TRBJ1-2; D ambiguous. CDR3 length equals 15 residues. Trimming shortened V by 5 bases and J by 2 bases, and 15 bases separated the two germline ends. Germline CDR1 is PRHDT and CDR2 is FYEKMQ (reference sequence). The CDR3 DNA follows: TGTGCCAGCAGCCGGATGACACAGTACAACTATGGCTACACCTTC. Residues: CASSRMTQYNYGYTF.

In its sample, this clonotype is medium-sized (0.01 to 0.1%). The rearrangement links TRBV27 to TRBJ1-5; 9 nucleotides align to TRBD1. CDR3 size: 16 residues. The V gene end was trimmed by 5 bases and the J gene end by 10 bases; junction bases not matched to a gene: 15. The germline gives CDR1 MNHEY, CDR2 SMNVEV (reference sequence). CDR3 bases: TGTGCCAGCAGTCCCTTGGACAGGGGACTCTCCTCCCCCCAGCATTTT. It is translated as CASSPLDRGLSSPQHF.

The table lists this clonotype with a few counts. The chain carries TRBV20-1 and TRBJ2-5; weak D call: TRBD2 (6 bases). CDR3 length equals 15 residues. CDR1 is DFQATT and CDR2 is SNEGSKA in the germline V gene (reference sequence). V was clipped by 0 bases and J by 2 bases, with 13 bases between them. The CDR3 DNA reads as TGCAGTGCTAGAGATCACGTAGCGGAACAAGAGACCCAGTACTTC. This translates into CSARDHVAEQETQYF.

Sample share makes this clonotype medium-sized. The rearrangement uses TRBV15 and TRBJ2-2; D gene unclear. The CDR3 has 14 amino acids. Germline V gene lookup returns CDR1 LNHNV and CDR2 YYDKDF (reference sequence). V lost 0 bases to trimming and J lost 2 bases, with 4 bases between them. The CDR3 coding sequence is TGTGCCACCAGCAGAGACCGCAACACCGGGGAGCTGTTTTTT. It is translated as CATSRDRNTGELFF.

Sample share makes this clonotype medium-sized. V gene TRBV7-2 combines with J gene TRBJ2-5, with 15 bases aligning to TRBD2. The length of the CDR3 is 15 residues. Germline V CDR1 and CDR2: SGHTA, FQGNSA. The ends lost 5 bases at V and 5 bases at J; junction bases unmatched: 3. The CDR3 DNA sequence: TGTGCCAGCAGCCATGGGACTAGCGGGGGGGAGACCCAGTACTTC. Its translation is CASSHGTSGGETQYF.

This clonotype is medium-sized. The rearrangement uses TRBV30 and TRBJ1-5; D uncertain. V lost 0 bases and J 0 bases, leaving 6 bases between the germline ends. In germline, CDR1 is GTSNPN, CDR2 SVGIG (reference sequence). This CDR3 is 14 amino acids long. As DNA, the CDR3 is TGTGCCTGGAGTGTGGATAATAGCAATCAGCCCCAGCATTTT. Protein product: CAWSVDNSNQPQHF. Looking up the rest from reference TRBV30 and TRBJ1-5 gives the full variable domain: SQTIHQWPATLVQPVGSPLSLECTVEGTSNPNLYWYRQAAGRGLQLLFYSVGIGQISSEVPQNLSASRPQDRQFILSSKKLLLSDSGFYLCAWSVDNSNQPQHFGDGTRLSIL.

This sequence joins TRBV5-1 and TRBJ2-2, with 9 bases aligning to TRBD1. Trimming cost V 2 bases and J 4 bases; bases outside gene matches: 3. CDR1 and CDR2 (germline): SGHRS, YFSETQ. There are 15 residues in the CDR3. The CDR3 protein is CASSLQGASTGELFF. The CDR3 DNA sequence: TGCGCCAGCAGCTTACAGGGGGCAAGCACCGGGGAGCTGTTTTTT.

By sample fraction, this clonotype is medium-sized. The rearrangement links TRBV7-8 to TRBJ2-7; D is perhaps TRBD1 (5 bases). Per germline, CDR1 SGHVS and CDR2 FQNEAQ. V lost 1 base to trimming and J lost 6 bases, with 16 bases between them. The CDR3 runs to 15 residues. DNA of the CDR3: TGTGCCAGCAGCTTAGGGCAGGGAAGGTTAGGCGAGCAGTACTTC. Translated: CASSLGQGRLGEQYF.